These 32 T cell receptor beta chains were all obtained from the same sample, sequenced in a study of tumor-infiltrating lymphocytes in primary liver carcinoma. Between about 18 and 33 mg of unsorted bulk tissue served as the source from which RNA and DNA were co-extracted. A primer in the constant region served to generate TCR beta cDNA from about 470 ng of total RNA. Library construction for TCR beta comprised three nested multiplex PCR rounds performed with slightly modified ARM-PCR. A C-beta reverse primer and TRBV1-TRBV30 forward primers served in each of the first two PCR rounds, at 10 cycles apiece. MiXCR, applied by TCRdb to the multiplex PCR reads, yields one record per CDR3 protein. The sample has 60,000 to 90,000 distinct CDR3 sequences; roughly three quarters are singletons. Sequencing used liver tumor tissue from sampling region 4. Subset given: tumor region T4, right-lateral pole. These receptor sequences come from a man aged 40-49 years with primary liver carcinoma and hepatitis B virus infection.

A remark on this clonotype: Germline and junction disagree at one end, which may indicate a read error. The V call is TRBV11-2, the J call TRBJ2-6; D is perhaps TRBD1 or TRBD2 (5 bases each). This CDR3 contains 15 residues. Germline V lookup: CDR1 SGHAT, CDR2 FQNNGV. The CDR3 region has the DNA TGTGCCACCCAGCGACCGCGCTCTGGGACCAACCTCCTGACTTTC. Its translation is CATQRPRSGTNLLTF.

A note on this clonotype: At one end the junction does not follow the germline gene, possibly because of a read error. This rearrangement joins TRBV6-5 to TRBJ2-7, with 9 nucleotides matching TRBD2. There are 14 residues in the CDR3. Looked up from germline, CDR1 is MNHEY and CDR2 is SVGAGI. CDR3 bases: TGTGCCAACAGCCCCGGGACTAGCCTCGACGAGCAATACTTC. The encoded protein is CANSPGTSLDEQYF.

The chain joins TRBV19 to TRBJ1-5, with D unresolved. The germline CDR1 and CDR2 sequences are LNHDA and SQIVND (reference sequence). The CDR3 sequence is 14 residues long. The V end lost 6 bases, the J end lost 1 base, and 10 bases lay between the germline ends. The CDR3 here is CASSPILSNQPQHF. The CDR3 DNA follows: TGTGCCAGTAGCCCTATCTTGAGCAATCAGCCCCAGCATTTT.

This clonotype was seen ten or more times. The chain combines TRBV6-4 with TRBJ2-1; TRBD2 aligns across 8 bases. The CDR3 has 14 residues. Germline trimming cut 5 bases from V and 7 bases from J; bases unmatched to any gene: 7. Germline CDR1 MRHNA, CDR2 SNTAGT. CDR3 protein: CASSPGLESNEQFF. For the CDR3, the DNA is TGTGCCAGCAGTCCGGGACTAGAATCAAATGAGCAGTTCTTC.

The rearrangement links TRBV7-8 to TRBJ2-3; tentatively, D is TRBD2 (6 bases). V was cut by 1 base and J by 7 bases, with 12 bases left in between. CDR1 is SGHVS and CDR2 is FQNEAQ in the germline V gene. CDR3 size: 14 residues. The CDR3 DNA follows: TGTGCCAGCAGCTTAGGACTAGGCGCAAATACGCAGTATTTT. This encodes CASSLGLGANTQYF.

Concerning this clonotype itself: Being one base from a much bigger clone, this may be a read error. The rearrangement uses TRBV5-1 and TRBJ2-1; possible D gene TRBD2, 6 bases. Trimming removed 8 bases at V and 4 bases at J, with 19 bases between. The CDR3 covers 15 residues. The V gene's germline CDR1 is SGHRS and CDR2 YFSETQ. The CDR3 bases are TGCGCCAGTTCCCGGGACTCCATCGAATACAATGAGCAGTTCTTC. Protein sequence: CASSRDSIEYNEQFF. The variable domain in full, with the rest retrieved from reference TRBV5-1 and TRBJ2-1, is KAGVTQTPRYLIKTRGQQVTLSCSPISGHRSVSWYQQTPGQGLQFLFEYFSETQRNKGNFPGRFSGRQFSNSRSEMNVSTLELGDSALYLCASSRDSIEYNEQFFGPGTRLTVL.

This clonotype was picked up a small number of times. The chain recombines TRBV24-1 with TRBJ2-2, with a weak D call TRBD1 (5 bases). The V gene lost 1 base and the J gene lost 4 bases, with 18 bases spanning the gap. The CDR3 runs 18 residues. Germline CDR1 reads KGHDR; CDR2 reads SFDVKD. The CDR3 loop reads CATSDFSRAGTLTGELFF. Here the CDR3 DNA reads TGTGCCACCAGTGATTTTAGCAGGGCCGGAACTCTCACCGGGGAGCTGTTTTTT.

Notes on this clonotype: The germline gene is not matched at one end of the junction; a read error may be the cause. This chain links TRBV10-3 with TRBJ2-7, with 8 bases that match TRBD2. Germline CDR1 and CDR2: ENHRY and SYGVKD. The CDR3 is 13 amino acids. The CDR3 loop is CVIKPGLAGEQYF. The CDR3 DNA reads as TGTGTCATCAAACCAGGACTAGCCGGCGAACAGTACTTC.

About this clonotype: The junction and the germline gene differ at one end; a read error may be behind it. This chain uses TRBV10-3 with TRBJ1-1; D may be TRBD1 (6 bases). Germline CDR1 ENHRY, CDR2 SYGVKD. This CDR3 is 14 amino acids long. The CDR3 DNA sequence: TGTGCCACGCGACAGACAGGAGGCGGACCTGACGCTTTCTTT. Encoded protein: CATRQTGGGPDAFF.

V gene TRBV10-2 combines with J gene TRBJ2-7; 10 bases map to TRBD1. CDR1 and CDR2 from the germline V gene are WSHSY and SAAADI. There are 14 residues in the CDR3. The CDR3 sequence is CVNSRDRGAYEQYF. CDR3 in DNA: TGCGTCAACAGCCGGGACAGGGGCGCCTACGAGCAGTACTTC.

This clonotype was found a few times. One end of the junction does not line up with germline, which may come from a read error. The rearrangement links TRBV14 to TRBJ2-3; 10 bases agree with TRBD2. CDR1 is SGHDN and CDR2 is FVKESK in the germline V gene. The CDR3 contains 16 residues. The CDR3 spells CASSQLGLANTDMQYF. The CDR3 coding sequence is TGTGCCAGCAGCCAACTGGGACTAGCGAACACAGATATGCAGTATTTT.

Worth noting for this clonotype: A much larger clone differs from this one at a single base, so this may be a read error. The gene calls are TRBV4-1 and TRBJ2-3; TRBD2 is a possible D gene (7 bases). The V gene's germline CDR1 is MGHRA and CDR2 YSYEKL. This CDR3 spans 18 amino acids. Written as DNA, the CDR3 is TGCGCCAGCAGCCGAGGGGGTAGGTGGGAGGGGAGCATAGATACGCAGTATTTT. Its protein product is CASSRGGRWEGSIDTQYF.

Remarks on this clonotype: A much bigger clone sits one base away, suggesting this may be a read error. The rearrangement links TRBV28 to TRBJ1-4; D gene unclear. Germline V gene sequence: CDR1 MDHEN, CDR2 SYDVKM. The length of the CDR3 is 14 residues. The V end was cut by 1 base, the J end by 5 bases, with 8 bases between. The CDR3 DNA reads as TGTGCCAGCAGTTTATCACGGCTAAATGAAAAACTGTTTTTT. Its protein product is CASSLSRLNEKLFF.

Comment on this clonotype: Its ends do not fully match the called genes, so a read error is possible. The chain carries TRBV6-1 and TRBJ2-6; either TRBD1 or TRBD2 may fit D (5 bases each). Germline CDR1 is MNHNS and CDR2 is SASEGT. The CDR3 is made up of 17 amino acids. The CDR3 DNA reads TGTGCCAGCACTTTCAATTGGGGAAGCTCTGGGACCAACATCCTGACTTTC. Protein: CASTFNWGSSGTNILTF.

This clonotype was picked up many times. This sequence joins TRBV30 and TRBJ2-7; TRBD1 is a possible D gene (6 bases). V lost 6 bases and J 3 bases, leaving 15 bases between the germline ends. Per the germline V gene, CDR1 is GTSNPN and CDR2 is SVGIG (reference sequence). The CDR3 contains 13 residues. Here the CDR3 DNA reads TGTGCCTGTACAGGGTCCCTGGACTACGAGCAGTACTTC. This sequence encodes CACTGSLDYEQYF.

Ten or more counts support this clonotype. The chain uses TRBV6-2 or TRBV6-3 and TRBJ2-1, with 7 bases fitting TRBD2. Germline CDR1 and CDR2: MNHEY and SVGEGT. The V segment lost 2 bases and the J segment 2 bases; nucleotides outside the gene matches: 3. The CDR3 has 15 residues. The CDR3 loop is CASSYGGRAYNEQFF. Here the CDR3 DNA reads TGTGCCAGCAGTTACGGAGGGAGGGCCTACAATGAGCAGTTCTTC.

About this clonotype: A read error is possible here, since a much larger clone lies one base away. This chain joins TRBV24-1 and TRBJ2-6; possibly TRBD2 for D (5 bases). Germline-derived CDR1 and CDR2 are KGHDR and SFDVKD. The CDR3 length is 14 residues. The CDR3 reads CATSEGTGANVLTF. In nucleotides, the CDR3 is TGTGCCACAAGTGAGGGCACTGGGGCCAACGTCCTGACTTTC.

With respect to this clonotype: Compared with germline, one end of the junction differs, possibly owing to a read error. The rearrangement joins TRBV10-2 to TRBJ2-2, with TRBD2 matching over 7 bases. The CDR3 spans 13 residues. CDR1 is WSHSY and CDR2 is SAAADI in the germline V gene. The CDR3 sequence is CASSVGFGGGLFF. The DNA for the CDR3 is TGCGCCAGCAGTGTGGGGTTCGGCGGGGGGCTGTTTTTT.

The V and J genes are TRBV2 and TRBJ1-1; D gene unclear. This CDR3 spans 13 amino acids. The ends were cut back, 10 bases at V and 0 bases at J, with 12 bases in the middle. CDR1 SNHLY and CDR2 FYNNEI come from the germline V gene. The CDR3 DNA is TGTGCCAACATTGCCATTTTGAACACTGAAGCTTTCTTT. It is translated as CANIAILNTEAFF.

The chain is built from TRBV20-1 and TRBJ2-3; TRBD2 agrees at 7 bases. The CDR3 has 15 residues. Germline assignment: CDR1 DFQATT and CDR2 SNEGSKA (reference sequence). V was clipped by 3 bases and J by 2 bases; unmatched bases: 8. CDR3 nucleotide sequence: TGCAGTGCTAGTGGTGGCGGGGGTGACACAGATACGCAGTATTTT. Its translation: CSASGGGGDTDTQYF.

As concerns this clonotype: Being one base from a much bigger clone, this may be a read error. The rearrangement uses TRBV11-2 and TRBJ2-7; D ambiguous. This CDR3 region has 15 residues. Germline assignment: CDR1 SGHAT and CDR2 FQNNGV. The germline V and J ends were trimmed by 4 bases and 6 bases, with 19 bases remaining between them. CDR3 in DNA: TGTGCCAGCAGCTCCAGACGGCTTTACGCGCGCGAGCAGTACTTC. This sequence encodes CASSSRRLYAREQYF.

Judged by abundance, this clonotype is medium-sized. The genes are TRBV11-2 and TRBJ2-2; no firm D call. The CDR3 consists of 13 residues. The ends were cut back, 3 bases at V and 6 bases at J, with 8 bases in the middle. The germline V gene has CDR1 SGHAT and CDR2 FQNNGV. The DNA of the CDR3 is TGTGCCAGCAGCTTCGGCTGGCCCGGGGAGCTGTTTTTT. Protein: CASSFGWPGELFF.

Points on this clonotype: Germline and junction disagree at one end, which may indicate a read error. The chain joins TRBV11-2 to TRBJ2-5, with D possibly TRBD2 on 6 matching bases. Germline loops: CDR1 SGHAT, CDR2 FQNNGV. There are 16 residues in the CDR3. CDR3 sequence (DNA): TGTGTCAGTAGATCCCGGGACTCGGCCCGCCAAGAGATCCAGTACTTC. Translated: CVSRSRDSARQEIQYF. Full variable domain (rest looked up from reference TRBV11-2 and TRBJ2-5): EAGVAQSPRYKIIEKRQSVAFWCNPISGHATLYWYQQILGQGPKLLIQFQNNGVVDDSQLPKDRFSAERLKGVDSTLKIQPAKLEDSAVYLCVSRSRDSARQEIQYFGPGTRLLVL.

This clonotype was found once. The junction and the germline gene differ at one end; a read error may be behind it. The J gene is TRBJ2-7, the V gene TRBV11-2, with D tentatively TRBD2 (8 bases). The germline CDR1 and CDR2 sequences are SGHAT and FQNNGV. This CDR3 spans 15 amino acids. The CDR3, as DNA: TGTGTCAGCATCCAATATTCGGGAGGGGGCTACGAGCAGTGCTTC. Residues: CVSIQYSGGGYEQCF.

As to this clonotype: One junction end does not reproduce the germline sequence, and a read error may be involved. V and J are TRBV11-2 and TRBJ2-2; 11 bases fit TRBD2. The V gene's germline CDR1 is SGHAT and CDR2 FQNNGV. The CDR3 length is 17 residues. The CDR3 protein is CASSTGLAVSRAGEQFF. The CDR3 nucleotides are TGTGCCAGCAGCACGGGACTAGCGGTCTCCCGGGCCGGGGAGCAGTTTTTT.

The table lists this clonotype with many counts. This chain joins TRBV6-2 or TRBV6-3 and TRBJ2-1; no firm D call. The germline CDR1 and CDR2 sequences are MNHEY and SVGEGT. The CDR3 runs to 19 residues. V was cut by 11 bases and J by 0 bases, with 29 bases left in between. CDR3 nucleotides: TGTGCCGGATGTTTAGCTGCGCGACGGGCGAGGAGCTCCTACAATGAGCAGTTCTTC. Its translation: CAGCLAARRARSSYNEQFF.

Details on this clonotype: The CDR3 end shows no conserved phenylalanine or tryptophan, and so a read error is likely. Because the CDR3's place on the DNA is in doubt, the DNA is left out and the CDR3 is given as listed by TCRdb. This chain joins TRBV11-2 and TRBJ2-2; TRBD1 reflects the table's D call only, with no check against the DNA. The CDR3 has 17 residues if both end residues are counted. The germline V gene has CDR1 SGHAT and CDR2 FQNNGV. CDR3 sequence: CASSPGARAWNTGELFI.

This clonotype is classed as large. The gene calls are TRBV11-3 and TRBJ1-1; D gene ambiguous. The ends were cut back, 6 bases at V and 0 bases at J, with 11 bases in the middle. Germline V gene lookup returns CDR1 SGHNT and CDR2 YENEEA. The CDR3 spans 14 residues. CDR3 nucleotides: TGTGCCAGCAGTTTCACACCCATGAACACTGAAGCTTTCTTT. Its translation: CASSFTPMNTEAFF.

A word on this clonotype: One end of the junction is discordant with germline, which a read error may explain. V is TRBV11-2 and J is TRBJ2-1; 8 bases align to TRBD2. CDR3 size: 16 residues. From germline, CDR1 is SGHAT and CDR2 FQNNGV. The CDR3 reads CTSSLEIGLAMSEQFF. In DNA, the CDR3 is TGTACCAGCAGCTTGGAGATCGGACTAGCCATGAGTGAGCAGTTCTTC.

This clonotype was found once. A junction boundary mismatches the germline segment, possibly from a read error. The rearrangement joins TRBV29-1 to TRBJ2-3; 7 bases match TRBD2. CDR3 size: 16 residues. The germline gives CDR1 SQVTM, CDR2 ANQGSEA. The CDR3 is CNVAAGPSYSTGTQYF. CDR3 coding DNA: TGCAACGTTGCAGCGGGACCCTCGTATAGCACAGGTACGCAGTATTTT.

The sample holds one count of this clonotype. Since no conserved phenylalanine or tryptophan closes the CDR3, a read error is the likely cause. The chain links TRBV20-1 to TRBJ2-5; the D gene is possibly TRBD2 (5 bases). The CDR3 sequence is 13 residues long. The V end lost 8 bases, the J end lost 1 base, and 14 bases lay between the germline ends. CDR1 is DFQATT, CDR2 SNEGSKA, per germline (reference sequence). The CDR3 nucleotides read TGCAGTACTGAGCGGAACCCCCAAGAGACCCAGTACTTG. Translating it yields CSTERNPQETQYL.

About this clonotype: An end of the junction differs from the germline gene, which may be a read error. The gene calls are TRBV6-1 and TRBJ2-1; 9 bases fit TRBD2. The germline V gene has CDR1 MNHNS and CDR2 SASEGT. The CDR3 is made up of 15 amino acids. CDR3 amino acids: CANNEGLASYNEQFF. CDR3 in DNA: TGTGCCAACAATGAGGGACTAGCTTCCTACAATGAACAGTTCTTC.